Described below is a single TCR beta chain sequence and its context. Its antigen is unidentified. These data belong to a study of T cell responses to AZD1222 COVID-19 vaccine. Study information: Pooling was applied to second doses at about 4 or about 12 weeks. Whole-study findings and limits: White British ancestry dominated among donors, who included more females, and clonal diversity was possibly underestimated. Receipt of two AZD1222 doses was followed by a rise in Spike-specific TCR breadth and depth. Repertoire sampling occurred only after the peak T cell response.

Method: immunoSEQ multiplex PCR; TCRdb's copy keeps in-frame clones and lacks some. The table lists under 150,000 clones, 90% to 95% of them singletons. The TCR was taken from an adult in good health. The sequenced sample was peripheral blood, obtained on day 0 of AZD1222 vaccination.

CDR3 sequence: CASSLAAGGNYGYTF. The CDR3 DNA reads as TGTGCCAGCAGCTTAGCGGCTGGAGGGAACTATGGCTACACCTTC. The chain combines TRBV7-2 with TRBJ1-2, with D hard to call. The CDR3 has 15 residues. Trimming cost V 0 bases and J 2 bases, with 10 bases left between them. From germline, CDR1 is SGHTA and CDR2 FQGNSA.